This TCR beta chain was identified in a study of blood T cell repertoires in COVID-19. About the study: T cells, B-cell-depleted T cells, or PBMCs supplied cDNA or gDNA.

Authors' methods: Researchers report that nucleated cell counts were estimated from reference gene primer amplification. TCRdb keeps only in-frame clones here, not all; method: immunoSEQ multiplex PCR. V and J calls and clone size follow that table, whereas D and trimming were derived from the DNA. This sample yields approximately 220,000 clones, of which about 80% are seen a single time; 1.3% belongs to the top ten. The germline gives CDR1 ENHRY, CDR2 SYGVKD. Trimming at V came to 6 bases and at J to 6 bases, leaving 4 bases not matched to a gene. The CDR3 length is 14 residues. Sequenced sample: PBMCs or T cells enriched from blood (not recorded which). The V call is TRBV10-3, the J call TRBJ2-1; 11 bases line up with TRBD1. The clonotype originates from a middle-aged woman with acute COVID-19. CDR3 in amino acids: CAIRPGTGGNEQFF. Written as DNA, the CDR3 is TGTGCCATCAGACCCGGGACAGGGGGCAATGAGCAGTTCTTC.